A selection of T cell receptor beta chains follows, all from one sample in a study of cytomegalovirus exposure and HLA in healthy donors. Libraries were prepared by immunoSEQ multiplex PCR; TCRdb keeps only in-frame clonotypes and omits some of them. The repertoire holds 100,000 to 150,000 clones, with roughly 9% as singletons. The sample taken for sequencing was PBMCs. These receptors were obtained from a woman aged 40 to 49 in good health and CMV-seropositive. Each CDR3 is given with its conserved first and last residue. Each record gives: V gene, J gene, clone size, D gene, CDR3 protein, CDR3 DNA. The D gene is left open where the match is weak. Clone size is stated in some rows and not others, as once, few, many or a class when expanded.

V gene: TRBV5-1
J gene: TRBJ2-7
clone size: few
D gene: TRBD2
CDR3 protein: CASRVVAGSYEQYF
CDR3 DNA: TGCGCCAGCAGGGTAGTAGCGGGGTCCTACGAGCAGTACTTC

V gene: TRBV28
J gene: TRBJ2-1
clone size: few
D gene: TRBD2
CDR3 protein: CASSWRGGNEQFF
CDR3 DNA: TGTGCCAGCAGCTGGCGGGGGGGAAATGAGCAGTTCTTC

V gene: TRBV7-2
J gene: TRBJ1-1
clone size: few
D gene: TRBD1
CDR3 protein: CASSPRQGARDTEAFF
CDR3 DNA: TGTGCCAGCAGCCCGCGACAGGGGGCGCGGGACACTGAAGCTTTCTTT

V gene: TRBV15
J gene: TRBJ2-1
clone size: few
D gene: TRBD1
CDR3 protein: CASGQGFSYNEQFF
CDR3 DNA: TGTGCTTCGGGACAGGGTTTCTCCTACAATGAGCAGTTCTTC

V gene: TRBV7-9
J gene: TRBJ2-1
clone size: -
D gene: TRBD2
CDR3 protein: CASSQRLAGVNEQFF
CDR3 DNA: TGTGCCAGCAGCCAACGACTAGCGGGGGTTAATGAGCAGTTCTTC

V gene: TRBV5-4
J gene: TRBJ2-7
clone size: -
D gene: -
CDR3 protein: CASSLGVIQGSYEQYF
CDR3 DNA: TGTGCCAGCAGCTTGGGGGTCATACAGGGTAGCTACGAGCAGTACTTC

V gene: TRBV27
J gene: TRBJ1-5
clone size: -
D gene: -
CDR3 protein: CASSLVGQPSGQPQHF
CDR3 DNA: TGCGCCAGCAGTTTGGTCGGACAGCCCTCGGGTCAGCCCCAGCATTTT

V gene: TRBV19
J gene: TRBJ2-7
clone size: -
D gene: TRBD2
CDR3 protein: CASSTTSGGSPYEQYF
CDR3 DNA: TGTGCCAGTAGCACTACTAGCGGGGGGTCCCCCTACGAGCAGTACTTC

V gene: TRBV7-2
J gene: TRBJ1-5
clone size: few
D gene: -
CDR3 protein: CASSLVIASNQPQHF
CDR3 DNA: TGTGCCAGCAGCTTAGTAATAGCTAGCAATCAGCCCCAGCATTTT

V gene: TRBV6-5
J gene: TRBJ2-7
clone size: many
D gene: -
CDR3 protein: CASSYSSGTYEQYF
CDR3 DNA: TGTGCCAGCAGTTACTCTTCAGGTACCTACGAGCAGTACTTC

V gene: TRBV5-4
J gene: TRBJ1-2
clone size: few
D gene: TRBD1
CDR3 protein: CASSLIQGNYGYTF
CDR3 DNA: TGTGCCAGCAGCTTGATACAGGGGAACTATGGCTACACCTTC